Listed here are 25 T cell receptor beta chains from one sample, sequenced in a study of cytomegalovirus exposure and HLA in healthy donors listed by TCRdb under 2017. The library was prepared using the immunoSEQ multiplex PCR assay. The multiplex PCR relied on a mix of 60 forward primers for TCR Vbeta segments and 13 reverse primers for TCR Jbeta segments. The clones in this table, taken by TCRdb from immuneACCESS, are in-frame only. Not every clone is retained; where verified, under half of the shortfall comes from an unresolved V gene, and the cause of the rest is unknown. The sample has about 190,000 clones on record, over 60% of them singletons. The ten largest account for 0.95% to 1.4% of the sample. Sequencing was done on a sample of PBMCs. Receptor source: a woman aged 40 to 49 in good health and CMV-seronegative.

This clone was found once. The rearrangement joins TRBV7-2 to TRBJ2-2, with D possibly TRBD2 on 6 matching bases. Germline CDR1 and CDR2: SGHTA and FQGNSA. The CDR3 contains 15 residues. With 1 base removed from V and 5 bases from J, the gap between germline ends came to 11 bases. DNA for the CDR3: TGTGCCAGCAGCTTAGAGGTGGCGGGAACCGGGGAGCTGTTTTTT. Translating gives CASSLEVAGTGELFF.

The chain links TRBV7-2 to TRBJ1-5, with 8 nucleotides matching TRBD1. Germline loops: CDR1 SGHTA, CDR2 FQGNSA. There are 15 residues in the CDR3. With 3 bases clipped from V and 2 bases from J, the junction kept 3 bases outside the gene matches. CDR3 DNA sequence: TGTGCCAGCAGCTTGAACAGGGGGGGCAATCAGCCCCAGCATTTT. Its translation: CASSLNRGGNQPQHF.

This clone turned up a few times. The chain joins TRBV4-3 to TRBJ2-2, with D maybe TRBD2 (5 bases). The germline V and J ends were trimmed by 6 bases and 6 bases, with 11 bases remaining between them. CDR3 length: 13 amino acids. Germline-derived CDR1 and CDR2 are LGHNA and YSLEER. The CDR3 nucleotides are TGCGCCAGCAGAGGACTCGCTGCCGGGGAGCTGTTTTTT. This codes for CASRGLAAGELFF.

The chain has TRBV27 and TRBJ1-2, with 7 positions matching TRBD1. Germline CDR1 and CDR2: MNHEY and SMNVEV (reference sequence). Germline trimming cut 5 bases from V and 5 bases from J; bases unmatched to any gene: 11. The CDR3 is 15 residues long. In DNA, the CDR3 is TGTGCCAGCAGTCCCCCTGGACAGGATTGGTATGGCTACACCTTC. Protein sequence: CASSPPGQDWYGYTF.

V gene TRBV27 combines with J gene TRBJ1-5; possibly TRBD1 for D (6 bases). V lost 6 bases to trimming and J lost 2 bases, with 11 bases between them. The CDR3 sequence is 14 residues long. Germline-derived CDR1 and CDR2 are MNHEY and SMNVEV (reference sequence). In DNA, the CDR3 is TGTGCCAGCAGGCAACAGGGCGGCAATCAGCCCCAGCATTTT. The encoded protein is CASRQQGGNQPQHF.

CDR3 sequence (DNA): TGTGCCAGCAGTGTGGGACTAGCGGGAGGAGGTGATGCGCAGTATTTT. Its protein product is CASSVGLAGGGDAQYF. The rearrangement uses TRBV6-4 and TRBJ2-3, with 15 nucleotides matching TRBD2. CDR1 and CDR2 (germline): MRHNA, SNTAGT. Trimming cost V 4 bases and J 10 bases; bases outside gene matches: 9. The CDR3 contains 16 residues.

The chain employs TRBV19 and TRBJ1-3; D gene ambiguous. Trimming removed 1 base at V and 2 bases at J, with 12 bases between. Per germline, CDR1 LNHDA and CDR2 SQIVND (reference sequence). The CDR3 covers 16 residues. The CDR3 sequence is CASSIVADLAGNTIYF. CDR3 nucleotide sequence: TGTGCCAGTAGTATAGTCGCGGATCTTGCTGGAAACACCATATATTTT.

The gene calls are TRBV19 and TRBJ1-4; TRBD1 aligns across 8 bases. This CDR3 has 12 amino acids. With V trimmed by 10 bases and J by 3 bases, 1 base remained unmatched. Germline assignment: CDR1 LNHDA and CDR2 SQIVND (reference sequence). CDR3 sequence (DNA): TGTGCCACCAGGGGGCCTAATGAAAAACTGTTTTTT. As protein: CATRGPNEKLFF.

The chain employs TRBV6-6 and TRBJ1-2; 9 bases are shared with TRBD1. Germline V gene sequence: CDR1 MNHNY, CDR2 SVGAGI (reference sequence). Losses at the gene ends were 6 bases for V and 8 bases for J; bases not matched to a gene: 13. The CDR3 is 15 residues long. CDR3 loop: CASSPRDRDFEGYTF. As DNA, the CDR3 is TGTGCCAGCAGCCCACGGGACAGGGACTTCGAAGGCTACACCTTC.

This clone was picked up one time. This sample also contains other DNA sequences that code for the same CDR3. This rearrangement joins TRBV5-1 to TRBJ1-1; D is unclear. Germline V gives CDR1 SGHRS, CDR2 YFSETQ. V lost 0 bases and J 2 bases, leaving 5 bases between the germline ends. The CDR3 sequence is 13 residues long. This CDR3 reads CASSLAVNTEAFF. The CDR3 bases are TGCGCCAGCAGCTTGGCCGTCAACACTGAAGCTTTCTTT.

This clone was detected once. This sequence joins TRBV5-6 and TRBJ2-2; D ambiguous. The CDR3 sequence is 13 residues long. In germline, CDR1 is SGHDT, CDR2 YYEEEE. V lost 2 bases to trimming and J lost 8 bases, with 10 bases between them. CDR3 in DNA: TGTGCCAGCAGCTTCCTAGGAGTTGGGGAGCTGTTTTTT. This encodes CASSFLGVGELFF.

CDR3 in amino acids: CASSKTGGGALDEQFF. The CDR3 bases are TGTGCCAGCAGCAAAACGGGCGGGGGAGCCCTCGATGAGCAGTTCTTC. J is TRBJ2-1 and V is TRBV7-3; the match to TRBD2 covers 7 bases. The CDR3 consists of 16 residues. J was trimmed by 8 bases and V by 5 bases; bases with no gene match: 15. The V gene's germline CDR1 is SGHTA and CDR2 FQGTGA.

V gene TRBV7-2 combines with J gene TRBJ1-3; D is uncertain. CDR1 is SGHTA and CDR2 is FQGNSA in the germline V gene. Between the trimmed V and J ends, which lost 0 bases and 0 bases, there was a span of 6 bases. The CDR3 runs to 15 residues. In DNA, the CDR3 is TGTGCCAGCAGCTTAGCGTCCGGCTCTGGAAACACCATATATTTT. This translates into CASSLASGSGNTIYF.

This chain uses TRBV27 with TRBJ2-1, with D perhaps TRBD1 (6 bases). CDR1 and CDR2 from the germline V gene are MNHEY and SMNVEV (reference sequence). The length of the CDR3 is 17 residues. V shed 5 bases and J shed 3 bases, with 20 bases lying between them. The CDR3 reads CASSGGTGTRVYNEQFF. Here the CDR3 DNA reads TGTGCCAGCAGTGGGGGAACCGGGACAAGGGTCTACAATGAGCAGTTCTTC.

CDR3 loop: CASSPRWDSETQYF. DNA of the CDR3: TGTGCCAGCAGCCCTAGGTGGGACTCGGAGACCCAGTACTTC. V usage is TRBV11-2 and J usage is TRBJ2-5; possible D gene TRBD2, 6 bases. V lost 5 bases, J lost 5 bases, and 15 bases lay in between. This CDR3 is built from 14 residues. Germline V gives CDR1 SGHAT, CDR2 FQNNGV.

V usage is TRBV11-2 and J usage is TRBJ2-7, with 7 positions matching TRBD1. This CDR3 contains 16 residues. The J segment lost 3 bases and the V segment lost 1 base, leaving 9 bases of the junction unmatched. Per the germline V gene, CDR1 is SGHAT and CDR2 is FQNNGV. The CDR3, as DNA: TGTGCCAGCAGCTTAGGATCGGTGGCAGGGGGCTACGAGCAGTACTTC. As protein: CASSLGSVAGGYEQYF.

V usage is TRBV19 and J usage is TRBJ2-2, with 8 bases aligning to TRBD1. The CDR3 covers 16 residues. V trimming: 1 base; J trimming: 7 bases; junction bases outside the gene matches: 8. Germline assignment: CDR1 LNHDA and CDR2 SQIVND (reference sequence). The DNA for the CDR3 is TGTGCCAGTAGTATAGTACGGACAGGGAGGATCGGGGAGCTGTTTTTT. Protein sequence: CASSIVRTGRIGELFF. Combining the CDR3 with reference TRBV19 and TRBJ2-2 gives the whole variable domain DGGITQSPKYLFRKEGQNVTLSCEQNLNHDAMYWYRQDPGQGLRLIYYSQIVNDFQKGDIAEGYSVSREKKESFPLTVTSAQKNPTAFYLCASSIVRTGRIGELFFGEGSRLTVL.

The chain combines TRBV6-4 with TRBJ2-4; D is perhaps TRBD1 (6 bases). Germline CDR1 and CDR2: MRHNA and SNTAGT. Trimming removed 4 bases from V and 2 bases from J, with 21 bases in between. The CDR3 totals 18 residues. CDR3 region: CASSAQEPGEGTKNIQYF. CDR3 nucleotide sequence: TGTGCCAGCAGTGCCCAAGAACCAGGGGAAGGAACCAAAAACATTCAGTACTTC.

This clone was found many times. In DNA, the CDR3 is TGTGCCAGCAGTGACCACAGGGCCAGCACTGAAGCTTTCTTT. As protein: CASSDHRASTEAFF. The chain is built from TRBV6-5 and TRBJ1-1; possible D gene TRBD1, 6 bases. CDR3 length equals 14 residues. Per germline, CDR1 MNHEY and CDR2 SVGAGI. V gave up 5 bases and J gave up 4 bases, with 14 bases separating them.

On this clone itself: One junction end disagrees with the germline gene, perhaps due to a read error. The rearrangement uses TRBV5-1 and TRBJ1-4; the D gene is possibly TRBD1 (6 bases). Per germline, CDR1 SGHRS and CDR2 YFSETQ. This CDR3 contains 14 residues. The CDR3 region is CASTLDRLNEKLFF. The CDR3 DNA is TGCGCCAGCACCTTGGACAGATTAAATGAAAAACTGTTTTTT. Drawing the rest from reference TRBV5-1 and TRBJ1-4, the complete variable domain is KAGVTQTPRYLIKTRGQQVTLSCSPISGHRSVSWYQQTPGQGLQFLFEYFSETQRNKGNFPGRFSGRQFSNSRSEMNVSTLELGDSALYLCASTLDRLNEKLFFGSGTQLSVL.

The chain joins TRBV6-6 to TRBJ1-4; D ambiguous. The CDR3 covers 13 residues. CDR1 and CDR2 (germline): MNHNY, SVGAGI (reference sequence). V was pared by 10 bases and J by 0 bases, with 9 bases between. CDR3 nucleotides: TGTGCCACCCGAACAGCAACTAATGAAAAACTGTTTTTT. This translates into CATRTATNEKLFF.

V usage is TRBV11-3 and J usage is TRBJ2-7, with D uncertain. V dropped 2 bases and J dropped 0 bases, with 11 bases sitting between them. Germline V gene data show CDR1 as SGHNT and CDR2 as YENEEA. The CDR3 has 15 amino acids. In nucleotides, the CDR3 is TGTGCCAGCAGCTTAAGTGTCGCTAGCTCCTACGAGCAGTACTTC. This encodes CASSLSVASSYEQYF. Full variable domain (rest looked up from reference TRBV11-3 and TRBJ2-7): EAGVVQSPRYKIIEKKQPVAFWCNPISGHNTLYWYLQNLGQGPELLIRYENEEAVDDSQLPKDRFSAERLKGVDSTLKIQPAELGDSAVYLCASSLSVASSYEQYFGPGTRLTVT.

This clone was recorded only once. The V gene is TRBV9, the J gene TRBJ1-2; perhaps TRBD1 as D (5 bases). V dropped 3 bases and J dropped 5 bases, with 14 bases sitting between them. The CDR3 contains 14 residues. Germline loops: CDR1 SGDLS, CDR2 YYNGEE. This CDR3 is CASSALGGPYGYTF. CDR3 in DNA: TGTGCCAGCAGCGCATTGGGGGGACCTTATGGCTACACCTTC. The whole variable domain, remainder taken from reference TRBV9 and TRBJ1-2, is DSGVTQTPKHLITATGQRVTLRCSPRSGDLSVYWYQQSLDQGLQFLIQYYNGEERAKGNILERFSAQQFPDLHSELNLSSLELGDSALYFCASSALGGPYGYTFGSGTRLTVV.

This chain uses TRBV4-3 with TRBJ2-2, with TRBD2 matching 13 bases. Germline V gives CDR1 LGHNA, CDR2 YSLEER. Trimming cost V 0 bases and J 9 bases; bases outside gene matches: 7. CDR3 length: 17 amino acids. CDR3 loop: CASSQDKAGLAGRELFF. The CDR3 nucleotides read TGCGCCAGCAGCCAAGATAAGGCGGGACTAGCGGGAAGGGAGCTGTTTTTT.

The CDR3 nucleotides are TGTGCCAGCAGTTTTGGGACAGGGTGGAGCACCATATATTTT. It is translated as CASSFGTGWSTIYF. The chain uses TRBV28 and TRBJ1-3; TRBD1 matches at 9 bases. Trimming at V came to 3 bases and at J to 9 bases, leaving 6 bases not matched to a gene. The CDR3 extends over 14 amino acids. Germline CDR1 MDHEN, CDR2 SYDVKM.